The entry below describes one T cell receptor beta chain. Its antigen is unidentified. This specimen belongs to a study of T cell responses to AZD1222 COVID-19 vaccine. Findings and limits, study-wide: The donor cohort was predominantly white British with a female majority, and clonal diversity may have been underestimated. Breadth and depth of Spike-specific TCRs rose after two AZD1222 doses. Close to half of spike-specific TCRs reportedly recognize unmutated variant regions.

TCRdb's copy holds only in-frame clones and misses some; the assay was immunoSEQ multiplex PCR. In the table there are around 72,000 clones, 80% to 90% of which are singletons. The CDR3 has 14 amino acids. V lost 2 bases to trimming and J lost 3 bases, with 11 bases between them. The chain combines TRBV23-1 with TRBJ2-7; D gene uncertain. TRBV23-1 is an open reading frame whose function is uncertain. The sequence derives from an adult in good health. Sequenced material: peripheral blood, taken on day 0 of AZD1222 vaccination. The DNA of the CDR3 is TGCGCCAGCAGTCAACGGCGAAGTGGCTACGAGCAGTACTTC. Protein sequence: CASSQRRSGYEQYF.